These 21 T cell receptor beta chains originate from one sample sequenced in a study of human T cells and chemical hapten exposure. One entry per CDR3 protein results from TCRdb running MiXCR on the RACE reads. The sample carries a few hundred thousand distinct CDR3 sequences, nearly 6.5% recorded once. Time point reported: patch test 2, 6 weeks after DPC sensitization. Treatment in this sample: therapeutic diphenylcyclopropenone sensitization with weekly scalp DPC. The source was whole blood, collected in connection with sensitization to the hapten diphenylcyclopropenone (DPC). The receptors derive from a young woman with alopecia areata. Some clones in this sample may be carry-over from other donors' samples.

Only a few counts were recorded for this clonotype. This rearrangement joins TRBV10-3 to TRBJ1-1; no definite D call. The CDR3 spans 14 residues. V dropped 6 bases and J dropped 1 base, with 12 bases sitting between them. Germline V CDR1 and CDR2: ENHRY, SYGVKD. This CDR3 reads CAIRPGQKNTEAFF. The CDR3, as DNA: TGTGCCATCAGACCGGGTCAGAAGAACACTGAAGCTTTCTTT.

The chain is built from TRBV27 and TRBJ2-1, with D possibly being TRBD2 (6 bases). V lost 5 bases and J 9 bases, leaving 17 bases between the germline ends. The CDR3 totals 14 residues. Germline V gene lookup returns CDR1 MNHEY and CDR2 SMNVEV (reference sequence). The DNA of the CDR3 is TGTGCCAGCAGTCTAACTCAGGACTACTCTGAGCAGTTCTTC. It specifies CASSLTQDYSEQFF.

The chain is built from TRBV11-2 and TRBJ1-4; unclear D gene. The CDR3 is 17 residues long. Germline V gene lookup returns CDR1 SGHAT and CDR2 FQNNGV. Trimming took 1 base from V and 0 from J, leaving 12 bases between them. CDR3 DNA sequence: TGTGCCAGCAGCTTAGGTCCTCAGCGGGCAACTAATGAAAAACTGTTTTTT. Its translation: CASSLGPQRATNEKLFF. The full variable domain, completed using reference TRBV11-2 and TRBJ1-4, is EAGVAQSPRYKIIEKRQSVAFWCNPISGHATLYWYQQILGQGPKLLIQFQNNGVVDDSQLPKDRFSAERLKGVDSTLKIQPAKLEDSAVYLCASSLGPQRATNEKLFFGSGTQLSVL.

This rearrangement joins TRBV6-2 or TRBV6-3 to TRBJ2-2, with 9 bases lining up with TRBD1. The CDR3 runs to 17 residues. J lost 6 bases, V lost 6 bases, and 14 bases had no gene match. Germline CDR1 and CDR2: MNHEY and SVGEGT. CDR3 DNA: TGTGCCAGCAGCCCCATGCCGGGACAGGGTCCCCCCGGGGAGCTGTTTTTT. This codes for CASSPMPGQGPPGELFF.

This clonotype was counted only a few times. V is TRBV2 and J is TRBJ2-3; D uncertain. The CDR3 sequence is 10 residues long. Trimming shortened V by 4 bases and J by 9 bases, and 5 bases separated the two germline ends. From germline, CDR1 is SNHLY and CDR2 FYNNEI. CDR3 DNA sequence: TGTGCCAGCAGTGTAAAGACGCAGTATTTT. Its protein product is CASSVKTQYF.

CDR3 bases: TGTGCCAGCAGTCTGAACCAGGGTCAAACTGAAGCTTTCTTT. This translates into CASSLNQGQTEAFF. The chain joins TRBV6-5 to TRBJ1-1, with D possibly matching TRBD1 (5 bases). Germline assignment: CDR1 MNHEY and CDR2 SVGAGI. Trimming cost V 5 bases and J 5 bases, with 15 bases left between them. The CDR3 covers 14 residues.

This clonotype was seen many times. CDR3 sequence: CASSAGLAGGNLNTGELFF. CDR3 coding DNA: TGTGCCAGCAGCGCGGGACTAGCGGGGGGCAATTTGAACACCGGGGAGCTGTTTTTT. This rearrangement joins TRBV28 to TRBJ2-2; 15 nucleotides agree with TRBD2. V lost 6 bases to trimming and J lost 1 base; unmatched junction nucleotides: 9. CDR1 and CDR2 (germline): MDHEN, SYDVKM. CDR3 length: 19 amino acids. The whole variable domain, filled in from reference TRBV28 and TRBJ2-2, reads DVKVTQSSRYLVKRTGEKVFLECVQDMDHENMFWYRQDPGLGLRLIYFSYDVKMKEKGDIPEGYSVSREKKERFSLILESASTNQTSMYLCASSAGLAGGNLNTGELFFGEGSRLTVL.

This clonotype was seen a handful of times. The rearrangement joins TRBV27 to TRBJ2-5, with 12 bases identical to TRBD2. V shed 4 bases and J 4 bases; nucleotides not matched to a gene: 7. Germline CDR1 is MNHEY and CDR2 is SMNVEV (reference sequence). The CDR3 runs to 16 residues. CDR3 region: CASSSQTSGGRETQYF. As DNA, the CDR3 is TGTGCCAGCAGTTCCCAGACTAGCGGGGGAAGAGAGACCCAGTACTTC.

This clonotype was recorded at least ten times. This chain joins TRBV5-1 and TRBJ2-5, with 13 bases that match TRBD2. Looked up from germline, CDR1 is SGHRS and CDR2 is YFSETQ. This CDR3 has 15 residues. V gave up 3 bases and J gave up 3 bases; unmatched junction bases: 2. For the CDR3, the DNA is TGCGCCAGCAGCTCCGGGACTAGCGGGGAAGAGACCCAGTACTTC. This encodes CASSSGTSGEETQYF.

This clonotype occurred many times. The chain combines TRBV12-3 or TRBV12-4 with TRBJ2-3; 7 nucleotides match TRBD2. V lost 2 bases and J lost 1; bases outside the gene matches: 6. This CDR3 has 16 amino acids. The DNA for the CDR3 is TGTGCCAGCAGTTTACGGCGGGGAGGGGGCACAGATACGCAGTATTTT. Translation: CASSLRRGGGTDTQYF.

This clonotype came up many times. In nucleotides, the CDR3 is TGCAGCGTTGAAGATAGACAGGGAGTCTATGGCTACACCTTC. Protein product: CSVEDRQGVYGYTF. V is TRBV29-1 and J is TRBJ1-2; 7 positions agree with TRBD1. The germline V gene has CDR1 SQVTM and CDR2 ANQGSEA. V was clipped by 0 bases and J by 4 bases; unmatched bases: 5. The CDR3 length is 14 residues.

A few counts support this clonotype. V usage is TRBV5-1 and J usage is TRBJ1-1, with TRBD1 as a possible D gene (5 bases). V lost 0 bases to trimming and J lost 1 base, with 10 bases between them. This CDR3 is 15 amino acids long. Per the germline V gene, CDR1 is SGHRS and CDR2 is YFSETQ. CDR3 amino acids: CASSLEPGPNTEAFF. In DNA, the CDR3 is TGCGCCAGCAGCTTGGAACCGGGACCGAACACTGAAGCTTTCTTT. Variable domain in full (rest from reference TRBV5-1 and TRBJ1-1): KAGVTQTPRYLIKTRGQQVTLSCSPISGHRSVSWYQQTPGQGLQFLFEYFSETQRNKGNFPGRFSGRQFSNSRSEMNVSTLELGDSALYLCASSLEPGPNTEAFFGQGTRLTVV.

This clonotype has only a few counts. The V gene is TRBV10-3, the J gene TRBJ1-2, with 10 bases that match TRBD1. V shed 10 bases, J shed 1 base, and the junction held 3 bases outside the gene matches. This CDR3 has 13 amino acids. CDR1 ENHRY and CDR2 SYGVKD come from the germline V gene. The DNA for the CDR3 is TGTGCCACCGGGACAGGGGATAACTATGGCTACACCTTC. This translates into CATGTGDNYGYTF.

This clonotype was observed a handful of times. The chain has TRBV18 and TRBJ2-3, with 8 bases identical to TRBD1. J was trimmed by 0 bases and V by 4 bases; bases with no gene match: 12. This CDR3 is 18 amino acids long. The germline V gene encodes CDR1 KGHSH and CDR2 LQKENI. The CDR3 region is CASSLRQGKVTSTDTQYF. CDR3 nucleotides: TGTGCCAGCTCACTGCGACAGGGGAAGGTGACTAGCACAGATACGCAGTATTTT. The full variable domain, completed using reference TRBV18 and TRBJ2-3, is NAGVMQNPRHLVRRRGQEARLRCSPMKGHSHVYWYRQLPEEGLKFMVYLQKENIIDESGMPKERFSAEFPKEGPSILRIQQVVRGDSAAYFCASSLRQGKVTSTDTQYFGPGTRLTVL.

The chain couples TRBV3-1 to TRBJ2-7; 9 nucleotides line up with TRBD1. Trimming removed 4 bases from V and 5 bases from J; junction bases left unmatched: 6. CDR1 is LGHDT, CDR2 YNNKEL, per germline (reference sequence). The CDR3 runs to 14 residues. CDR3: CASSPTGGKDEQYF. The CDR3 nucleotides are TGTGCCAGCAGCCCGACAGGGGGGAAGGACGAGCAGTACTTC.

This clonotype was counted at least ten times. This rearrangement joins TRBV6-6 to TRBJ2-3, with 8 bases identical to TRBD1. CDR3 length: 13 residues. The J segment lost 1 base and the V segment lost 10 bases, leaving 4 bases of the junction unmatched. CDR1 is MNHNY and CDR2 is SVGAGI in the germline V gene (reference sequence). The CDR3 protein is CATGQGRTDTQYF. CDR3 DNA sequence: TGTGCCACCGGACAGGGACGCACAGATACGCAGTATTTT.

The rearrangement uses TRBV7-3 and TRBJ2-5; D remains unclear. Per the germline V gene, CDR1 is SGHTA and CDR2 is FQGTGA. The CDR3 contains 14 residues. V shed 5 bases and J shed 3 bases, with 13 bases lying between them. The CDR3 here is CASSLGAIEETQYF. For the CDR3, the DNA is TGTGCCAGCAGCCTCGGAGCGATAGAAGAGACCCAGTACTTC.

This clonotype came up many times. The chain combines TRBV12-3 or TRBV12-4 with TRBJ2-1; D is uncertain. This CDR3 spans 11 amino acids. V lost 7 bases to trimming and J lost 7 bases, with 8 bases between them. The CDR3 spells CASTSRNEQFF. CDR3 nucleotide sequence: TGTGCCAGCACCTCGAGGAATGAGCAGTTCTTC.

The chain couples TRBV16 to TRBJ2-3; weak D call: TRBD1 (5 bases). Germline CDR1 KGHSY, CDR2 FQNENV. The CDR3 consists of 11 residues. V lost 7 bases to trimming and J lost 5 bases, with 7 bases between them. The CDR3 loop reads CASTQGDTQYF. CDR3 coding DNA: TGTGCCAGCACCCAGGGAGATACGCAGTATTTT.

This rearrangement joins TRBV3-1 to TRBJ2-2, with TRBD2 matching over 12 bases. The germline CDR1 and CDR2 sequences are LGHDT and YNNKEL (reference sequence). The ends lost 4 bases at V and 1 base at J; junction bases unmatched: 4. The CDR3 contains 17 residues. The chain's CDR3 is CASSPTSGGLNTGELFF. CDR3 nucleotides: TGTGCCAGCAGCCCCACTAGCGGGGGGCTGAACACCGGGGAGCTGTTTTTT.

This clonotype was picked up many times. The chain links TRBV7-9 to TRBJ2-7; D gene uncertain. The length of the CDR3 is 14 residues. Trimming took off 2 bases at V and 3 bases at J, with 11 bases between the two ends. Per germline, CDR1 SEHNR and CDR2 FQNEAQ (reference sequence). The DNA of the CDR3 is TGTGCCAGCAGCTTATCTAACATTCTCTACGAGCAGTACTTC. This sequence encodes CASSLSNILYEQYF.